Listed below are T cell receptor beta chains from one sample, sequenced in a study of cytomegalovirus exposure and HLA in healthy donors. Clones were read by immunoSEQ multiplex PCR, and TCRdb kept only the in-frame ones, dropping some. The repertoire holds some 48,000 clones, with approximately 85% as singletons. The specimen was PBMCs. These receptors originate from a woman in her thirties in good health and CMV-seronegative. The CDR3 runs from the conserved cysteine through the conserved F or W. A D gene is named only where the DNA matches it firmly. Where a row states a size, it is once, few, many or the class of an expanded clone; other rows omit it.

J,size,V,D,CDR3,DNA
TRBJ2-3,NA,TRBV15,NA,CATIPGSNTDTQYF,TGTGCCACCATACCGGGGTCAAACACAGATACGCAGTATTTT
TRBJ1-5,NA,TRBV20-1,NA,CSAEEGQPQHF,TGCAGTGCTGAGGAAGGTCAGCCCCAGCATTTT
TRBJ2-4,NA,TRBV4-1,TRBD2,CASSQDPGTSGAILAKNIQYF,TGCGCCAGCAGCCAAGATCCCGGGACTAGCGGCGCTATCTTAGCCAAAAACATTCAGTACTTC
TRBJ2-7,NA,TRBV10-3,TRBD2,CAINVGLAGGHEQYF,TGTGCCATCAACGTTGGACTAGCGGGAGGTCACGAGCAGTACTTC
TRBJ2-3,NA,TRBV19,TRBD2,CASSITSSGRSDTQYF,TGTGCCAGTAGTATAACCTCTAGCGGGAGGTCAGATACGCAGTATTTT
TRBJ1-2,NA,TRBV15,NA,CATSSPGGLVSNYGYTF,TGTGCCACCAGCAGTCCCGGCGGTCTGGTGTCCAACTATGGCTACACCTTC
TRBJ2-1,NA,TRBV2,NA,CASSEGVFEAGEQFF,TGTGCCAGCAGTGAAGGGGTGTTCGAAGCAGGTGAGCAGTTCTTC
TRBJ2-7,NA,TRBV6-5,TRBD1,CASSWVGQGFHEQYF,TGTGCCAGCAGTTGGGTGGGACAGGGATTCCACGAGCAGTACTTC
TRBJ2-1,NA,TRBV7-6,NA,CASSLGLPLSYNEQFF,TGTGCCAGCAGCTTAGGACTCCCCCTTTCCTACAATGAGCAGTTCTTC
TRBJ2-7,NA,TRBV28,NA,CASSPHSPQGYEQYF,TGTGCCAGCAGTCCACACTCCCCACAGGGATACGAGCAGTACTTC
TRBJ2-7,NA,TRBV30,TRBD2,CAWSAPRLAQYEQYF,TGTGCCTGGAGTGCTCCCCGACTAGCTCAGTACGAGCAGTACTTC
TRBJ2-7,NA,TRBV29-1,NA,CSVYRDTPYEQYF,TGCAGCGTTTACAGGGACACGCCCTACGAGCAGTACTTC
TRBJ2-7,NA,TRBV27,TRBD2,CASSLLAGDSYEQYF,TGTGCCAGCAGTTTACTAGCGGGAGATTCCTACGAGCAGTACTTC
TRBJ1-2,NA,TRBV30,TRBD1,CAWSLTGGRYGYTF,TGTGCCTGGAGTCTTACAGGGGGAAGGTATGGCTACACCTTC
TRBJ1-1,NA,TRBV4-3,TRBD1,CASTRDRGRDEALF,TGCGCCAGCACCCGGGACAGGGGAAGGGATGAAGCTCTCTTT
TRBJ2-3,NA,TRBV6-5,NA,CASSSTTTVTDTQYF,TGTGCCAGCAGTTCGACGACGACAGTTACAGATACGCAGTATTTT
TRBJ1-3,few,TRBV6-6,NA,CASSYSRYSGNTIYF,TGTGCCAGCAGTTACTCCAGATACTCTGGAAACACCATATATTTT
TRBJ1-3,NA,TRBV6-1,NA,CASSDLGGGNTIYF,TGTGCCAGCAGTGATTTGGGAGGTGGAAACACCATATATTTT
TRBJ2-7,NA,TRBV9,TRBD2,CASSVDGGAGGIYEQYF,TGTGCCAGCAGCGTAGATGGGGGAGCGGGGGGGATCTACGAGCAGTACTTC
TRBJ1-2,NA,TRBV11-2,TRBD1,CASSLVRTGLYYGYTF,TGTGCCAGCAGCTTAGTCCGGACAGGGTTGTACTATGGCTACACCTTC
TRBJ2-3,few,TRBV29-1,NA,CSVVRDLPDTQYF,TGCAGCGTTGTAAGGGACTTGCCGGATACGCAGTATTTT
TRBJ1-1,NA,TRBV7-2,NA,CASSLLRVGAFF,TGTGCCAGCAGCTTACTGCGGGTAGGAGCTTTCTTT
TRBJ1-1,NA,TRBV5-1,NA,CASSPGVVTEAFF,TGCGCCAGCAGCCCGGGAGTTGTGACTGAAGCTTTCTTT
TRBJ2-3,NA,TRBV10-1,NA,CASSGPGDTDTQYF,TGCGCCAGCAGTGGCCCAGGCGACACAGATACGCAGTATTTT
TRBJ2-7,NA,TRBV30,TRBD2,CAWSASGGGHEQYF,TGTGCCTGGAGCGCTAGCGGGGGGGGCCACGAGCAGTACTTC
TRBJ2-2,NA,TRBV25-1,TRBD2,CASSDSGRDTGELFF,TGTGCCAGCAGTGATAGCGGGAGGGACACCGGGGAGCTGTTTTTT
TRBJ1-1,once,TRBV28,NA,CASSPPGLRAFF,TGTGCCAGCAGCCCCCCGGGGTTACGAGCTTTCTTT
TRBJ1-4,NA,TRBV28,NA,CTVAGNNEKLFF,TGTACAGTCGCCGGAAATAATGAAAAACTGTTTTTT
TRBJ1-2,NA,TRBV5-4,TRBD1,CAIWDRAYGYTF,TGTGCCATCTGGGACAGGGCCTATGGCTACACCTTC
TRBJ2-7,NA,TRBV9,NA,CASSMEGAPWFEQYF,TGTGCCAGCAGCATGGAGGGAGCCCCTTGGTTCGAGCAGTACTTC
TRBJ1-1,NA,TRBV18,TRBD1,CASSPKVTGRNTEAFF,TGTGCCAGCTCACCCAAAGTGACAGGGAGGAATACTGAAGCTTTCTTT
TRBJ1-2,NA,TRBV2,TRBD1,CASTEGQGDYGYTF,TGTGCCAGCACCGAGGGACAGGGGGACTATGGCTACACCTTC
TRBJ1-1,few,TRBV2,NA,CASSRGLMNTEAFF,TGTGCCAGCAGTCGGGGGTTAATGAACACTGAAGCTTTCTTT
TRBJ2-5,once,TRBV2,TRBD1,CASRHTGGETQYF,TGTGCCAGCAGGCACACAGGGGGCGAGACCCAGTACTTC
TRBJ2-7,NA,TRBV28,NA,CASSRAYGTKHHEQYF,TGTGCCAGCAGCCGTGCCTACGGGACAAAGCACCACGAGCAGTACTTC
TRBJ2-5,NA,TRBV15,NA,CASSRDATGTETQYF,TGTGCCTCTTCCCGGGACGCCACAGGGACAGAGACCCAGTACTTC
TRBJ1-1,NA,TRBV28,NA,CASSPAGALSTEAFF,TGTGCCAGCAGTCCGGCGGGAGCCCTGAGCACTGAAGCTTTCTTT
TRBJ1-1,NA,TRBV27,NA,CASSFTVMNTEAFF,TGTGCCAGCAGTTTCACAGTCATGAACACTGAAGCTTTCTTT
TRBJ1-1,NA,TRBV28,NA,CASSLYGQPNTEAFF,TGTGCCAGCAGTTTATATGGACAGCCGAACACTGAAGCTTTCTTT
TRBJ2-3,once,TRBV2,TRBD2,CASSDHSGIPPDTQYF,TGTGCCAGCAGTGATCATAGCGGGATCCCGCCGGATACGCAGTATTTT
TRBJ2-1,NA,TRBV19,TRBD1,CASSIRDSYNEQFF,TGTGCCAGTAGTATACGGGACAGTTACAATGAGCAGTTCTTC
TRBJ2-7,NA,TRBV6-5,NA,CASSYIQGYYEQYF,TGTGCCAGCAGTTATATCCAGGGTTACTACGAGCAGTACTTC
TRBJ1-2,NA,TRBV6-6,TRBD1,CASSSTGGGYTF,TGTGCCAGCAGTTCTACAGGGGGAGGCTACACCTTC
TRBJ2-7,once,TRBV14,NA,CASSVYFGSNESGEQYF,TGTGCCAGCAGCGTGTATTTTGGCAGTAACGAGTCGGGCGAGCAGTACTTC
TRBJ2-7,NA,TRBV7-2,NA,CASSLDRSGSSVYEQYF,TGTGCCAGCAGCTTAGATAGATCGGGGAGTAGTGTGTACGAGCAGTACTTC
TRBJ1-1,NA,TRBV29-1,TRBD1,CSAQWDREEAFF,TGCAGCGCCCAATGGGACAGGGAGGAAGCTTTCTTT
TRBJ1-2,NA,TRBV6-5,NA,CASSYSDWGAYGYTF,TGTGCCAGCAGTTACTCCGATTGGGGCGCCTATGGCTACACCTTC
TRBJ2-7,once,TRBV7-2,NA,CASSLSGPTSYEQYF,TGTGCCAGCAGCTTATCAGGGCCGACCTCCTACGAGCAGTACTTC
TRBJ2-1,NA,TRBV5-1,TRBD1,CASSGSGQGASNEQFF,TGCGCCAGCAGCGGAAGCGGACAGGGGGCGAGCAATGAGCAGTTCTTC
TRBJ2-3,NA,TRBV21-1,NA,CASSRRQGISDTQYF,TGTGCCAGCAGCAGAAGACAGGGTATTTCAGATACGCAGTATTTT
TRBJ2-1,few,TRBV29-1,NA,CSVDPTSYNEQFF,TGCAGCGTCGACCCGACAAGCTACAATGAGCAGTTCTTC
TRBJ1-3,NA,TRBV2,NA,CATTFRATGNTIYF,TGTGCCACGACGTTCAGGGCGACTGGAAACACCATATATTTT
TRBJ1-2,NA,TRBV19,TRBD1,CASIRTGLTYGYTF,TGTGCCAGTATCAGGACAGGGCTCACCTATGGCTACACCTTC
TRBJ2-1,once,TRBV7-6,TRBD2,CASTVDGRAHNEQFF,TGTGCCAGCACCGTTGACGGGAGGGCGCACAATGAGCAGTTCTTC
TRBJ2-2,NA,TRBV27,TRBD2,CASSLLAGGATGELFF,TGTGCCAGCAGTTTGTTAGCGGGAGGAGCTACCGGGGAGCTGTTTTTT
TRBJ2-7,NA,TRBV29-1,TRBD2,CSAISGSNDEQYF,TGCAGCGCCATTAGCGGGAGTAACGACGAGCAGTACTTC
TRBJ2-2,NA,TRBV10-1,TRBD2,CASSEGVTSGRPNTGELFF,TGCGCCAGCAGTGAGGGGGTGACTAGCGGGAGGCCTAACACCGGGGAGCTGTTTTTT
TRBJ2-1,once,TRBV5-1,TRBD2,CASSSGLRGRADNEQFF,TGCGCCAGCAGCTCGGGCTTACGCGGGAGGGCCGACAATGAGCAGTTCTTC
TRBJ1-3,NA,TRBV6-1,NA,CASFTGFSGNTIYF,TGTGCCAGCTTTACAGGCTTCTCTGGAAACACCATATATTTT